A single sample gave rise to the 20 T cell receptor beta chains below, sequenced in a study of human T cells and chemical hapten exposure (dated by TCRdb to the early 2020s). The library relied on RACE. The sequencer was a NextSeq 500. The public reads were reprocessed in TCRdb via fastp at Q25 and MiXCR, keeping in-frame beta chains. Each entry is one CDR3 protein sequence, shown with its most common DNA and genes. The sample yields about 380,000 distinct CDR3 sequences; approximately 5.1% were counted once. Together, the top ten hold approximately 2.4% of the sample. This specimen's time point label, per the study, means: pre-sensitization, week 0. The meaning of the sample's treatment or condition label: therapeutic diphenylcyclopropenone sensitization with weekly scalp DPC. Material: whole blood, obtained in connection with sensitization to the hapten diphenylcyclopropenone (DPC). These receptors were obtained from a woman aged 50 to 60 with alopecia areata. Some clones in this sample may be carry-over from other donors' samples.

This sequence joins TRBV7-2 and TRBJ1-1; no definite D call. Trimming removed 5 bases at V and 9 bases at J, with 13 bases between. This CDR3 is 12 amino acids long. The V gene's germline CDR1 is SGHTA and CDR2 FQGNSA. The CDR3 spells CASSPRTAKAFF. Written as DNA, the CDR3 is TGTGCCAGCAGCCCCCGGACTGCGAAAGCTTTCTTT.

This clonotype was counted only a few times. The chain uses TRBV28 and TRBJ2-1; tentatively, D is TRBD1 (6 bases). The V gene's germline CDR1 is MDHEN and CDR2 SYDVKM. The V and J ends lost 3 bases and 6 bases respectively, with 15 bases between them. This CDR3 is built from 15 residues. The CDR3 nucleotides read TGTGCCAGCAGTTTTCGGGACAAGAGCCCCAATGAGCAGTTCTTC. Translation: CASSFRDKSPNEQFF.

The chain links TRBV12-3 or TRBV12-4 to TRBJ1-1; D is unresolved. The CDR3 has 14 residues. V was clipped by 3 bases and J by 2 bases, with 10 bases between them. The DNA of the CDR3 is TGTGCCAGCAGTTTCCCGGGCGGAAACACTGAAGCTTTCTTT. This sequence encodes CASSFPGGNTEAFF.

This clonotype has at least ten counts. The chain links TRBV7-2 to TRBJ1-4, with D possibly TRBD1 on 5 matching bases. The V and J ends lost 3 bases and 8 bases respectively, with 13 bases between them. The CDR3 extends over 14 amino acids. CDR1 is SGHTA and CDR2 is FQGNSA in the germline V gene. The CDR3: CASSFQGRGEKLFF. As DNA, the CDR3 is TGTGCCAGCAGCTTCCAGGGAAGAGGCGAAAAACTGTTTTTT.

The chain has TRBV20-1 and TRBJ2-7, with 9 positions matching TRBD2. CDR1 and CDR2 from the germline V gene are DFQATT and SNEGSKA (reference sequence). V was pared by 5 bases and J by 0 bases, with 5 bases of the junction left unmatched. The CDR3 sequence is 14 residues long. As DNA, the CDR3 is TGCAGTGCTGGGCTTAGCGGGAGCTCCTACGAGCAGTACTTC. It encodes CSAGLSGSSYEQYF.

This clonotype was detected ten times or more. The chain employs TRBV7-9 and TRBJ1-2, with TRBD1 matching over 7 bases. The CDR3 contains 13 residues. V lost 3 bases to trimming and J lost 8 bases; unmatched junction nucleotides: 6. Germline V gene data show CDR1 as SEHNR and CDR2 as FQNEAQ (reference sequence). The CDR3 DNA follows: TGTGCCAGCAGCTTGGCAGGGGGTAACGGCTACACCTTC. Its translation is CASSLAGGNGYTF.

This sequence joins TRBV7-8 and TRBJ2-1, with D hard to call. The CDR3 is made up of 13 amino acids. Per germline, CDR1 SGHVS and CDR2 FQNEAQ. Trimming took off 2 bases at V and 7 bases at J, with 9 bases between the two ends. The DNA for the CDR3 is TGTGCCAGCAGCTTACTTCCAGCGAATGAGCAGTTCTTC. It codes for CASSLLPANEQFF.

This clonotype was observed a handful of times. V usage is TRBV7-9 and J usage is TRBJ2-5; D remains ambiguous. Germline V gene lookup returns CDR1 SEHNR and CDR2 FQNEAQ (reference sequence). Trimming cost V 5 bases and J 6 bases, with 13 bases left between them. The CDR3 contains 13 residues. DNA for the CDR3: TGTGCCAGCAGCCCATCCGGTTGGAAGACCCAGTACTTC. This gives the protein CASSPSGWKTQYF.

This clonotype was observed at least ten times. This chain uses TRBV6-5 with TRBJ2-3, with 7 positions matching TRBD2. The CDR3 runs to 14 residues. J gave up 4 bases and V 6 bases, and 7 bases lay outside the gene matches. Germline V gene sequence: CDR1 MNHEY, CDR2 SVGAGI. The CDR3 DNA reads TGTGCCAGCAGCAATGGGGACTACTCAGATACGCAGTATTTT. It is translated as CASSNGDYSDTQYF.

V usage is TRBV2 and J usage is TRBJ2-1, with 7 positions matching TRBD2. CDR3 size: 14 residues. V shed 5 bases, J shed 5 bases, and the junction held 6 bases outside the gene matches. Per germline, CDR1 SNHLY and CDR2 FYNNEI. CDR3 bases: TGTGCCAGCAGTCTCCGGCGGGAGCACAATGAGCAGTTCTTC. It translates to CASSLRREHNEQFF.

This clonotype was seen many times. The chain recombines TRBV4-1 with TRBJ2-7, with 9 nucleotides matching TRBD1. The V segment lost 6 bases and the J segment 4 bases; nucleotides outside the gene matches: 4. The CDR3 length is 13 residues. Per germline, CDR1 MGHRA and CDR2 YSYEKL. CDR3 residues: CASSSTGGYEQYF. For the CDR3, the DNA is TGCGCCAGCAGTTCGACAGGGGGGTACGAGCAGTACTTC.

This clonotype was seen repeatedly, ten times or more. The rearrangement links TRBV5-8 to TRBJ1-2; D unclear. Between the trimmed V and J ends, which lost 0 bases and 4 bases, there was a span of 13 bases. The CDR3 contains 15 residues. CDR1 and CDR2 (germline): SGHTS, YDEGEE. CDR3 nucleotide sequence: TGTGCCAGCAGCTTGGGAGGAGGGCTGTTCTATGGCTACACCTTC. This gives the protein CASSLGGGLFYGYTF.

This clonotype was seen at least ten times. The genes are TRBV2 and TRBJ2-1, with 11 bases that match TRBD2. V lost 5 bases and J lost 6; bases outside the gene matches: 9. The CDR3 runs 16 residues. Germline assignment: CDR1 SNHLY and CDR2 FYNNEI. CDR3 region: CASSTQLAGAANEQFF. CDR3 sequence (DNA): TGTGCCAGCAGTACCCAACTAGCGGGGGCGGCCAATGAGCAGTTCTTC.

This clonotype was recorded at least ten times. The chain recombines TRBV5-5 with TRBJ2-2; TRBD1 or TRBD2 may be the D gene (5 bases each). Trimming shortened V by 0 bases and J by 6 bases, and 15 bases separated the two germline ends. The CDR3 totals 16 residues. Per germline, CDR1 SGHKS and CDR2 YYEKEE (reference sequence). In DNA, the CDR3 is TGTGCCAGCAGCTTGGAGCAGGGACGAGTTGCCGGGGAGCTGTTTTTT. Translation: CASSLEQGRVAGELFF.

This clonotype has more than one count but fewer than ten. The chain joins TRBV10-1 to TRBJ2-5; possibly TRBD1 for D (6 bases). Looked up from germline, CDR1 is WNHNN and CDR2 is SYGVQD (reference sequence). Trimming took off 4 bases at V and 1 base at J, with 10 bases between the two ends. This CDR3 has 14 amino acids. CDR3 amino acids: CASSVSGAQETQYF. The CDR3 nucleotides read TGCGCCAGCAGTGTTTCAGGGGCCCAAGAGACCCAGTACTTC.

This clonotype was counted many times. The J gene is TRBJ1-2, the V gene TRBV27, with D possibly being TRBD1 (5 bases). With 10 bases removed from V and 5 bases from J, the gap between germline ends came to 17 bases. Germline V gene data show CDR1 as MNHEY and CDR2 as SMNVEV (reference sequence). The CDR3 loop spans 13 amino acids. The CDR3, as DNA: TGTGCCATCCGGGACTCCCGGGGGTATGGCTACACCTTC. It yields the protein CAIRDSRGYGYTF.

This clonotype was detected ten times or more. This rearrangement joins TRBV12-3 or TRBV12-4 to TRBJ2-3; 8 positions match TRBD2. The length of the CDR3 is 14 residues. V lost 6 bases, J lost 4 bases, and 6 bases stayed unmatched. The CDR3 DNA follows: TGTGCCAGCAGCCCCGGGGGGGGGGCAGATACGCAGTATTTT. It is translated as CASSPGGGADTQYF.

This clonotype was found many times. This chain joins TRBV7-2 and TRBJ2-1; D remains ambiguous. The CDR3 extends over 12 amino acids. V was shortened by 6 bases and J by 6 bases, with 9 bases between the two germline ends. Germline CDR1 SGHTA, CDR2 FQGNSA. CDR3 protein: CASRRALNEQFF. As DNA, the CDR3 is TGTGCCAGCAGACGGGCCCTCAATGAGCAGTTCTTC.

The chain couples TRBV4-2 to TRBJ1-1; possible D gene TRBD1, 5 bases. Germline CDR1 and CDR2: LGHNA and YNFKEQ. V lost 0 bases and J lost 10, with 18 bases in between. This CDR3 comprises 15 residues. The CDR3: CASSQDPRDPGGAFF. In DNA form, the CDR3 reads TGTGCCAGCAGCCAAGACCCGCGGGACCCCGGCGGAGCTTTCTTT.

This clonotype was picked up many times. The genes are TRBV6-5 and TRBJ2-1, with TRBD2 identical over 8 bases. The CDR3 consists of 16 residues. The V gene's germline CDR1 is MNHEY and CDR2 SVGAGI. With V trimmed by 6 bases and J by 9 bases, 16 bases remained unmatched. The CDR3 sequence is CASSRTSGSLISEQFF. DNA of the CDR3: TGTGCCAGCAGCCGAACCAGCGGGAGTTTGATCTCTGAGCAGTTCTTC.